This TCR beta chain was retrieved from a study of CD8 T cells in Susac syndrome. In blood CD8+ and CD4+ T cells, TCR beta underwent sequencing. Random hexamers primed reverse transcription of roughly 0.5 to 1 ug RNA. Multiplex PCR with immunoSEQ amplified the TCR beta CDR3 across 54 Vbeta and 13 Jbeta. A single record per CDR3 protein comes from TCRdb applying MiXCR to the immunoSEQ multiplex PCR reads. This repertoire shows 71,000 or so distinct CDR3 sequences, 93% found once; its top ten account for less than 0.16%. This CDR3 spans 14 amino acids. CDR1 SGHTA and CDR2 FQGNSA come from the germline V gene. About this clonotype: At one boundary the junction diverges from the germline segment, which might be a read error.

Sequencing input: CD4+ T cells from PBMCs. The sequence was collected from a human donor with Susac syndrome. This sequence joins TRBV7-2 and TRBJ1-2; D unresolved. The CDR3 spells CATSFYLNSEGYTF. The CDR3, as DNA: TGTGCCACCAGCTTTTATCTTAACTCGGAGGGCTACACCTTC.